The T cell receptor beta chain described here comes from a study of cytomegalovirus exposure and HLA in healthy donors (dated by TCRdb to 2015 to 2018). About the full investigation: According to an earlier analysis of 587 of the donors, some 170 million T cells yielded 100 million or so unique TCR beta sequences and less than 300 Gb of sequence data. In a later genetic analysis, genome-wide SNP genotypes for 398 of the 666 donors were used, and that subset was treated as a discovery cohort. Four to six DR-DQ haplotypes were handled as single units for association and clustering, since linkage in the cohort was strong. Along with the approximately 670-subject first cohort, a separate validation cohort of 120 different subjects was used. Every repertoire in the discovery cohort had been generated on one and the same sequencing platform. The study aimed to test whether signatures of past pathogen exposure could be identified by cataloging public T cell receptors. On average, 235,054 unique TCR beta nucleotide sequences were sequenced per donor among a few hundred genotyped donors of the cohort, with roughly 19% of those sequences being non-productive. An early release that covered fewer than 750 HLA-typed donors contained around 300 gigabases of sequencing data and around 85 million unique TCR sequences. To study patterns of TCR occurrence, a later analysis re-analyzed previously published TCR beta repertoires from 700 or so donors and added high-resolution HLA genotyping. Rather than drawing on any new phenotypic data, the later analysis identified candidate immune exposures from TCR beta sequences and the way those sequences occurred across donors. Both class I and class II loci were covered by HLA typing, at four-digit resolution. To decide whether each TCR beta V gene segment behaved as functional or pseudogenic, an earlier analysis of over 500 of the donors relied on high-throughput TCR beta sequencing. To predict cytomegalovirus infection status, the study brought together high-throughput TCR immunosequencing, statistical association of individual TCRs with disease status, and machine learning. Donor age, sex, ethnicity and CMV serostatus were compiled alongside the repertoire data. Using immunosequencing, the study profiled T cell repertoires from 500 to 800 subjects and related those repertoires to cytomegalovirus serostatus. The number of donors typed differed by locus, with 629-630 for A, B, C, DRB1 and DQB1, roughly 550 for DQA1, 600 to 610 for DPA1, and some 450 for DPB1. The genetic ancestry cluster associated with self-reported Caucasian donors included 81% of the 398 genotyped donors.

The library was obtained by the immunoSEQ multiplex PCR assay. For the multiplex PCR, a mixture combining 60 forward primers for TCR Vbeta segments and 13 reverse primers for TCR Jbeta segments was used. The CDR3 region of rearranged TCR beta genes was amplified from genomic DNA with a multiplex PCR assay. The Illumina HiSeq System was used to sequence the amplified TCR beta libraries as 87-base-pair reads. The study's own analysis went as follows. Across the 700 or so repertoires, a later analysis counted 78 million or so unique TCR beta chains, 9.5 million to 13 million of which were shared by at least two donors. A nearest-neighbor algorithm error-corrected the raw reads and collapsed the reads into unique sequences, merging closely related sequences to remove PCR and sequencing errors. To assign V, D and J gene segments, CDR3 sequences were aligned to IMGT reference sequences. For a sequence to be retained, at least a six-nucleotide match to both a V gene segment and a J gene segment was required. A rearrangement counted as productive if the CDR3 had no stop codons and remained in frame with V and J, and every other rearrangement counted as non-productive. CDR3 was defined by IMGT convention, running from the second conserved V-encoded cysteine to the conserved J-encoded phenylalanine. In an earlier analysis of approximately 590 of the donors, sequences lacking an unambiguous match to a single V gene segment were excluded. An earlier analysis of 450 to 650 of the donors called V segments functional above 56.7% productive rearrangements and segregating when the between-donor standard deviation exceeded 5%. To diagnose cytomegalovirus status from the catalog of TCR beta chain sequences, a statistical classification framework was built. In a later analysis, V and J genes were assigned by comparing TCR nucleotide sequences against IMGT/GENE-DB human TR gene sequences. In a later analysis, CDR3 sequences and most-parsimonious VDJ recombination scenarios were assigned using the TCRdist pipeline. A later analysis defined each TCR beta chain by its CDR3 amino acid sequence plus V-gene family, and excluded reads lacking a unique V-gene family. In a later analysis, approximately 590 highly shared, low-generation-probability nucleotide sequences were removed to address suspected cross-contamination and a sequencing artifact. In a later analysis, a clonal expansion index for each public chain was calculated from normalized within-repertoire ranks of inferred template counts. In a later analysis, generation probabilities were computed using a VDJ recombination model fitted to out-of-frame rearrangements, and the results were checked against IGoR. Hypergeometric tests were used in a later analysis to score TCR-TCR, TCR-HLA and TCR-CMV co-occurrence, with a repertoire-size bias correction applied to the TCR pairs. A later analysis estimated false discovery rates by permuting HLA or CMV assignments 20 times. In a later analysis, co-occurring TCRs were grouped with DBSCAN, and TCRdist sequence similarity was added when clustering was performed within HLA-allele-positive subsets. Repertoires with fewer than 30,000 or more than 120,000 public chains were left out of co-occurrence clustering, as were about 5 repertoires with anomalous nucleotide sharing. TCRdb took over this immuneACCESS table, retaining in-frame rearrangements with V and J assigned. Such tables are incomplete; in checked studies, under half of the missing clones stem from an unresolved V gene, and the remainder is unexplained. From that table come the V and J calls and clone size; the DNA was used to work out D and trimming. The table for this sample lists fewer than 200,000 clones; about nine tenths of them were counted only once. The ten top clones hold around 0.99% of the sample.

Including cysteine and phenylalanine, the CDR3 has 15 amino acids. The kept DNA is CDR3 alone, 45 bases in frame from the first base. CDR1 and CDR2 (SGHDT, YYEEEE) derive from the germline V gene. V sheds 0 bases and J sheds 0 bases, leaving 7 bases between their ends. In total, 500 to 700 healthy bone marrow donors made up the cohort. At the time of sampling, all cohort members were nominally healthy, though unrecorded immune exposures were likely present. The donor was CMV seronegative and belonged to the group of 352 seronegative cohort members. A peripheral blood sample was collected from each donor, and TCR beta sequencing was performed on peripheral blood mononuclear cells. Genomic DNA was extracted from the blood cell samples with the Qiagen DNeasy Blood Extraction Kit. On this clone: No cognate antigen has been identified for it. No much larger clonotype is one base removed from it; base qualities were not supplied.

Study-wide conclusions, independent of this receptor: A further reported finding was that TCR beta sequences accurately predicted the HLA-A and HLA-B alleles for most subjects in the first cohort. CMV serostatus was the only immune exposure information available for the cohort. Most TCR sequences were seen in very few donors, while some public TCRs were found in many individuals. A later analysis found that TCR association rates varied across HLA loci, with DRB1 alleles showing the most associated TCRs and HLA-C alleles the fewest. Roughly uniform sequencing depth across donors was assumed in presence/absence analyses, although this assumption may not hold. Compared with equally common non-associated chains, HLA-associated TCR beta chains in a later analysis were more clonally expanded and had lower generation probabilities. Linkage disequilibrium might explain the correlated functional status among segregating V segments, but an unknown experimental factor could not be excluded. V-gene and J-gene trimming of TCR beta chains was associated with a missense DCLRE1C variant in a later genetic analysis, and the association was replicated in an independent cohort. In a later analysis, several top co-occurrence clusters were reported to appear linked to parvovirus B19, influenza, CMV and Epstein-Barr virus. A total of 150 to 200 TCR beta chains were listed by the study as associated with cytomegalovirus. HLA typing was unavailable for some donors at each locus, so association tests used only the typed subset. A group of highly shared sequence variants was considered likely to be a technical artifact of the sequencing pipeline. An earlier analysis of approximately 530 of the donors showed that most TCR beta V segments appeared in productive rearrangements either about 87% or about 30% of the time, which broadly matched IMGT annotations. In vitro tests confirmed that a few of the cytomegalovirus-associated TCR beta chains recognize cytomegalovirus antigens. Because the 87-base-pair reads could not distinguish some IMGT-functional V segments, including TRBV6-2 and TRBV6-3, those segments were excluded. The earlier analysis of approximately 590 of the donors excluded 15 to 20 rarely observed V segments, including chromosome 9 orphons, because counts were too low. At a false discovery rate of 0.05, a later analysis linked fewer than 20,000 TCR beta sequences to specific HLA alleles. When HLA alleles, especially DR and DQ, strongly co-occurred, attributing TCR associations to individual alleles was difficult. According to the authors, the approach could potentially be generalized to other disease states and immunological phenotypes. In both the original and validation cohorts, the classifier was reported to diagnose cytomegalovirus status with high specificity and sensitivity. In this cohort, only TCR beta chains were sequenced, and detectable features were limited by the absence of alpha or paired-chain data. In a later genetic analysis, fewer N-insertions in productive TCRs were reported among donors in an Asian-associated ancestry cluster than the roughly 670-donor mean. In a later analysis, most CMV-associated TCR beta chains were found to appear HLA-restricted, with HLA associations seemingly driven largely by CMV exposure.

Sequences were obtained from PBMCs. The sequence joins TRBV5-6 to TRBJ1-3; perhaps TRBD1 is the D gene, with 5 bases matching. This receptor was obtained from a boy younger than 10 in good health and CMV-seronegative. The DNA reads as follows: TGTGCCAGCAGCTTGGGGGGCAGCTCTGGAAACACCATATATTTT. This codes for CASSLGGSSGNTIYF.